This T cell receptor (beta chain) was sequenced in a study of molecular identifiers for immune sequencing clone quantification (dated by TCRdb to the late 2010s). Context from the whole study: In a replicate experiment, RNA from 20,000 or 100,000 naive CD8 T cells was split into five aliquots, four of which were sequenced. CD8 T cells were used in a methods study to benchmark molecular-identifier clustering-based TCR repertoire sequencing (MIDCIRS) and TCR RNA copy counting.

Libraries were prepared through PCR. Instrument used: NextSeq 500. Bulk TCR libraries were prepared as previously described, using TCR primers listed in Table S5. Total RNA was purified with the Qiagen AllPrep DNA/RNA kit. Before any analysis, reads coming from multiple sequencing runs of the same library were combined into one pool. The original pipeline was this. Only reads with exact TCR constant sequence were kept, trimmed to 150 nt, and grouped by their 12-nt molecular barcodes. Reads in each barcode group were sub-clustered using a 15% Levenshtein threshold, and a quality-weighted consensus sequence was built for each RNA molecule. Non-functional sequences were filtered out, along with any lower-count sequence sitting one edit away from another sequence. On the basis of fitting two negative binomial distributions, barcode sub-clusters with fewer than 20% of the maximum read count were discarded. TCRdb trimmed the raw reads at Q25, called clones with MiXCR and kept productive beta chains. Each record represents a unique CDR3 protein, reported with the most common genes and DNA among its rows. The V and J calls, along with clone size, are taken from TCRdb and not from the paper's own processing. The sample table records around 300,000 distinct CDR3 sequences; roughly a quarter of these occur just once. The ten largest account for roughly 0.7% of the sample.

Trimmed from V: 1 base; trimmed from J: 3 bases; junction bases lacking a gene match: 3. The CDR3 contains 15 residues, cysteine and phenylalanine counted. The read is trimmed to its CDR3 DNA, 45 bases read in frame from base 1. For CDR1 and CDR2, the germline V gene lists MNHEY and SVGAGI. The paper as a whole reports these results and caveats: Spiked-in Jurkat TCR RNA equal to a single cell's worth was reported to be detectable even within one million naive CD8 T cells. Identical TCR molecules sharing a barcode could cause highly expanded clone sizes to be underestimated. In CMV-specific effector cells, clones with more than 20 RNA copies contained over 97% of molecules, whereas in naive cells such clones contained under 1% of molecules. Naive libraries contained spiked-in Jurkat TCR RNA (around eleven copies' worth), which is not part of the donor repertoire. Approximately 3.3 recovered TCR RNA copies per cell were obtained by modeling, versus approximately 10 by digital PCR, implying a capture efficiency of approximately 27%. Without barcode sub-clustering, chimeric consensus sequences inflated TCR diversity; chimeras reached as high as 47%.

Libraries of naive CD8 T cells were generated from roughly 21,000 to 960,000 sorted cells, with 10%, 30% or 50% of the purified RNA used. On a BD FACSAria II, naive CD8 T cells were FACS-sorted as CD8+CD4-CCR7+CD45RA+ and collected into RLT Plus buffer. Under 11 TCR copies' worth of Jurkat RNA were spiked into roughly 19,000-1,000,000 naive CD8 T cell samples to test detection sensitivity. Enrichment of CD8 T cells was performed with RosetteSep CD8+ T Cell Enrichment Cocktail and Ficoll-Paque, after which ACK red cell lysis was carried out. This clonotype has more than one count but fewer than ten. This clone's antigen is unknown. One base away there is no much larger clone; base qualities are not given.

Sequenced input: naive CD8+ T cells from blood, with Jurkat cell RNA spiked in. This sample's cell subset or site label indicates: FACS-sorted CD8+CD4-CCR7+CD45RA+ naive T cells. This receptor was identified in a human donor in good health. Some libraries in this study had Jurkat cell RNA spiked in. The V and J segments used are TRBV6-5 and TRBJ2-3; 8 junctional bases match TRBD2. DNA sequence: TGTGCCAGCAGTTACTTCGGGGGGGGTACAGATACGCAGTATTTT. Its coded protein is CASSYFGGGTDTQYF.